Described below is a single T cell receptor (beta chain) sequence and its context. Antigen specificity is unknown. The assay was immunoSEQ multiplex PCR, and TCRdb's table has in-frame clones only and misses some. The table has 70,000 or so clones, around 83% seen once. Between the trimmed V and J ends, which lost 6 bases and 0 bases, there was a span of 19 bases. This CDR3 has 17 residues. Germline V lookup: CDR1 SGHTS, CDR2 YDEGEE. This record comes from a study of OX40 agonist ivuxolimab in advanced cancers. Looking at the study overall: Of the patients, three showed partial responses, one with hepatocellular carcinoma and two with cutaneous melanoma.

General study findings and limits: Low normalized T-cell clonal expansion was also seen in some nonresponders.

The sequenced sample was CD4+ or CD8+ T cells sorted from blood, obtained in a trial of the OX40 agonist ivuxolimab. The chain has TRBV5-8 and TRBJ1-5, with D possibly being TRBD1 (6 bases). This TCR was recovered from an adult with an advanced solid tumor such as melanoma, head and neck, liver or kidney cancer. The CDR3 DNA reads as TGTGCCAGCACCGAGCTAACAGGGATGGTTAGCAATCAGCCCCAGCATTTT. The encoded protein is CASTELTGMVSNQPQHF.